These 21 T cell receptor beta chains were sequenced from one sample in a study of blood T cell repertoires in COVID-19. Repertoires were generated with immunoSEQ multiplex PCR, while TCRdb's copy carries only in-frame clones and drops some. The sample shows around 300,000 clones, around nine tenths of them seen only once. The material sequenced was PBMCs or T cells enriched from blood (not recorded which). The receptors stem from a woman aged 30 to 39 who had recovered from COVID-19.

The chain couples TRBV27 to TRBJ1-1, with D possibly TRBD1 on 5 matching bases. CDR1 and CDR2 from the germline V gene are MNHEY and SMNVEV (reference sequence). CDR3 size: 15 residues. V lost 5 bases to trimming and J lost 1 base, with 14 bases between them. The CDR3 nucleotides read TGTGCCAGCAGTCAGGGCCTGAAGGCGAACACTGAAGCTTTCTTT. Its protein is CASSQGLKANTEAFF.

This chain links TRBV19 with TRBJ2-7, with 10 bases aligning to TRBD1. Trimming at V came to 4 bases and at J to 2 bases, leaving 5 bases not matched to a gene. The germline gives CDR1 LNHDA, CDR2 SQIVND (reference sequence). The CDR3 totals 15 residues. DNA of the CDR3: TGTGCCAGTAGTACACCGGGACAGGGGACCTACGAGCAGTACTTC. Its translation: CASSTPGQGTYEQYF.

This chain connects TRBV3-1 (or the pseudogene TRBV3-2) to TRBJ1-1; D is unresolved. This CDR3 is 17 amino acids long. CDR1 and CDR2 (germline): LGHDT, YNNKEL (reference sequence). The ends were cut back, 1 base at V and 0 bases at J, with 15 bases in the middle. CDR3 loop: CASSQGVITGMNTEAFF. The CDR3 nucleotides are TGTGCCAGCAGCCAAGGGGTCATTACGGGAATGAACACTGAAGCTTTCTTT.

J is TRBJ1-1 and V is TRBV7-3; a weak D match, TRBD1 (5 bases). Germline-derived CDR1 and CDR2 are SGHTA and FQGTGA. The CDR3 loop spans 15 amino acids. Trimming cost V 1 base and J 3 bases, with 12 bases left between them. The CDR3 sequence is CASSLNQPGDTEAFF. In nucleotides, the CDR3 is TGTGCCAGCAGCTTAAATCAGCCGGGGGACACTGAAGCTTTCTTT.

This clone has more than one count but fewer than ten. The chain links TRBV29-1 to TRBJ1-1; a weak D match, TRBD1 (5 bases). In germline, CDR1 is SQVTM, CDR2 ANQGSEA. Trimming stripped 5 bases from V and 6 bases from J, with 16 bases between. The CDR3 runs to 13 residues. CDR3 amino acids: CSVFGAGRAEAFF. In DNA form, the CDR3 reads TGCAGCGTTTTTGGGGCGGGGAGGGCTGAAGCTTTCTTT.

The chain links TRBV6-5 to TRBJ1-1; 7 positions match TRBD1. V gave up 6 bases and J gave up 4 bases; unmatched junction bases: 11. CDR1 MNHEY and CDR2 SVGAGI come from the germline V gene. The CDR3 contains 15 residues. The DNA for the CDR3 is TGTGCCAGCAGCCCCGAAGGGCAGGGGGGCACTGAAGCTTTCTTT. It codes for CASSPEGQGGTEAFF.

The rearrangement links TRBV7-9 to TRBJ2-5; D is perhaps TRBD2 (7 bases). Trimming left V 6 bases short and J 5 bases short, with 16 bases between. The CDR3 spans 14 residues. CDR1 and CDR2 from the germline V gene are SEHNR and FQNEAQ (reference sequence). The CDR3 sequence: CASSPGGYGETQYF. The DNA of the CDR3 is TGTGCCAGCAGTCCGGGGGGCTACGGGGAGACCCAGTACTTC. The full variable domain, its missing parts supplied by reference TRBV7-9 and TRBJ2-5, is DTGVSQNPRHKITKRGQNVTFRCDPISEHNRLYWYRQTLGQGPEFLTYFQNEAQLEKSRLLSDRFSAERPKGSFSTLEIQRTEQGDSAMYLCASSPGGYGETQYFGPGTRLLVL.

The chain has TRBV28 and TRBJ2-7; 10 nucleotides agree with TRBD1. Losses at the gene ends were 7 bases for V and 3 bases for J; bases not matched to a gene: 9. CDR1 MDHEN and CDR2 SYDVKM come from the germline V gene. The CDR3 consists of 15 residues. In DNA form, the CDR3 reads TGTGCCAGCACCCCTGAGGGACAGGGGATCTACGAGCAGTACTTC. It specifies CASTPEGQGIYEQYF. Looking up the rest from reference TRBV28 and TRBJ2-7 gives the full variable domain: DVKVTQSSRYLVKRTGEKVFLECVQDMDHENMFWYRQDPGLGLRLIYFSYDVKMKEKGDIPEGYSVSREKKERFSLILESASTNQTSMYLCASTPEGQGIYEQYFGPGTRLTVT.

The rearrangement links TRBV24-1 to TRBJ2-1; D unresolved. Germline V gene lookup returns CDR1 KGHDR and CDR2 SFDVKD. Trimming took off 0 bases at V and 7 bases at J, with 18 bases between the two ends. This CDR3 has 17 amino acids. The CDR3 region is CATSDLHSHQSGNEQFF. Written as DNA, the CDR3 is TGTGCCACCAGTGATTTGCATAGCCACCAAAGTGGGAATGAGCAGTTCTTC.

The CDR3 bases are TGCGCCAGCAGCTTGGGGACCCGAGGGCCCGAGCAGTACTTC. Amino acid sequence: CASSLGTRGPEQYF. This chain uses TRBV5-1 with TRBJ2-7, with D possibly TRBD2 on 5 matching bases. Germline V gene data show CDR1 as SGHRS and CDR2 as YFSETQ. V lost 0 bases to trimming and J lost 6 bases, with 13 bases between them. The CDR3 extends over 14 amino acids.

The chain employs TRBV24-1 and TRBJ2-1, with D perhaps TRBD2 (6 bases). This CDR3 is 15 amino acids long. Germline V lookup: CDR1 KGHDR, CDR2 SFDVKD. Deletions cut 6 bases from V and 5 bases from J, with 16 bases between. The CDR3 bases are TGTGCCACCAGTCCTATCAAGACTAGTAACAATGAGCAGTTCTTC. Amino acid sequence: CATSPIKTSNNEQFF.

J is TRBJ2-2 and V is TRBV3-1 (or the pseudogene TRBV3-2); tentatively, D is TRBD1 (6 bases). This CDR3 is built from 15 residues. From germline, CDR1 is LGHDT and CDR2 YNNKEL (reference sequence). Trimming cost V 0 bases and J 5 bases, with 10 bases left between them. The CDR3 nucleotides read TGTGCCAGCAGCCAAGAAGGGGGAAGGACCGGGGAGCTGTTTTTT. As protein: CASSQEGGRTGELFF.

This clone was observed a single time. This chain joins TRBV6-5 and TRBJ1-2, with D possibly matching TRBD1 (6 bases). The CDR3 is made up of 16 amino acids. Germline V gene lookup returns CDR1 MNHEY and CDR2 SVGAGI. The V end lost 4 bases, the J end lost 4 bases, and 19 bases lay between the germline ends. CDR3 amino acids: CASSSTWGRGGYGYTF. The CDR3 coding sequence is TGTGCCAGCAGTTCCACTTGGGGCAGAGGGGGCTATGGCTACACCTTC.

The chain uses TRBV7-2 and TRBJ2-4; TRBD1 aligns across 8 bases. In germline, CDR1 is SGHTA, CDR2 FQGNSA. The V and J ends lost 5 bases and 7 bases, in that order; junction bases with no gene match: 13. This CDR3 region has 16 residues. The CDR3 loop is CASSQRDRDRSNIQYF. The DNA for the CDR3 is TGTGCCAGCAGCCAAAGGGATAGGGACAGGAGCAACATTCAGTACTTC. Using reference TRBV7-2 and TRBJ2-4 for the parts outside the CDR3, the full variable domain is GAGVSQSPSNKVTEKGKDVELRCDPISGHTALYWYRQSLGQGLEFLIYFQGNSAPDKSGLPSDRFSAERTGGSVSTLTIQRTQQEDSAVYLCASSQRDRDRSNIQYFGAGTRLSVL.

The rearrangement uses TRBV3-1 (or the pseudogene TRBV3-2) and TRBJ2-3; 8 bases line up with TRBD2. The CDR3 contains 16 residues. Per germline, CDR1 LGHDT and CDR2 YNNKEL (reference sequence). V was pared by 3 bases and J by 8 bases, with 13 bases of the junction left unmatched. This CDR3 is CASSQGSGIGSGTQYF. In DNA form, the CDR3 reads TGTGCCAGCAGCCAGGGTAGCGGGATCGGGTCTGGTACGCAGTATTTT.

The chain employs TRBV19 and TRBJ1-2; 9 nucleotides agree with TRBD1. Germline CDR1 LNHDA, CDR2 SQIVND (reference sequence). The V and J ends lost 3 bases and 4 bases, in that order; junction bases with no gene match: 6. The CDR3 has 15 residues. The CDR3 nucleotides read TGTGCCAGTAGTATCGGACAGGGGCCCGTCTATGGCTACACCTTC. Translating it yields CASSIGQGPVYGYTF. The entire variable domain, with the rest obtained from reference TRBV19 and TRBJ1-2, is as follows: DGGITQSPKYLFRKEGQNVTLSCEQNLNHDAMYWYRQDPGQGLRLIYYSQIVNDFQKGDIAEGYSVSREKKESFPLTVTSAQKNPTAFYLCASSIGQGPVYGYTFGSGTRLTVV.

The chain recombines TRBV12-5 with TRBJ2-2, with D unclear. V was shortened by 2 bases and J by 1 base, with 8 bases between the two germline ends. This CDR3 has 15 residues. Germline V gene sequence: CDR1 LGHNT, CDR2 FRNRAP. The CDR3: CASGLPTGNTGELFF. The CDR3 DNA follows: TGTGCTAGTGGTTTGCCGACGGGGAACACCGGGGAGCTGTTTTTT.

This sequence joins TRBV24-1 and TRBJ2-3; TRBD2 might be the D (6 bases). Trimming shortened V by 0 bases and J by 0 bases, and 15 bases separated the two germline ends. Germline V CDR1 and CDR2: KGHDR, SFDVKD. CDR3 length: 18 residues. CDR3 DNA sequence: TGTGCCACCAGTGATTTGCCGACCGGGCGGGGTAGCACAGATACGCAGTATTTT. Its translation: CATSDLPTGRGSTDTQYF.

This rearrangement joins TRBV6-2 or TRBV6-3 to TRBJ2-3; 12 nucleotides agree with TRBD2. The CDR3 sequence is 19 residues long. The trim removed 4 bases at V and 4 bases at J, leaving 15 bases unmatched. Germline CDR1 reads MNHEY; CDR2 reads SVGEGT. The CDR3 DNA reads TGTGCCAGCAGTTTCCAACCCCGGACTAGCGGGACGGGAGCAGATACGCAGTATTTT. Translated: CASSFQPRTSGTGADTQYF.

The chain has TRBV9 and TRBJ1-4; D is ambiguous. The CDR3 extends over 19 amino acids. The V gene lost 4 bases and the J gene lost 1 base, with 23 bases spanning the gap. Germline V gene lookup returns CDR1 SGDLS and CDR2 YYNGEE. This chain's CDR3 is CASSSPFGELRRTNEKLFF. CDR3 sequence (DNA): TGTGCCAGCAGCAGTCCGTTCGGGGAATTGAGGAGAACTAATGAAAAACTGTTTTTT.

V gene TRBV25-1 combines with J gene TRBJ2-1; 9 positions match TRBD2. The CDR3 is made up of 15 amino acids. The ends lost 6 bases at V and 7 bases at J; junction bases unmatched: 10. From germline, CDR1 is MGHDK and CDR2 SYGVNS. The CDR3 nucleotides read TGTGCCAGCAGCGGACCTAGCGGGATTTATAATGAGCAGTTCTTC. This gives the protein CASSGPSGIYNEQFF.